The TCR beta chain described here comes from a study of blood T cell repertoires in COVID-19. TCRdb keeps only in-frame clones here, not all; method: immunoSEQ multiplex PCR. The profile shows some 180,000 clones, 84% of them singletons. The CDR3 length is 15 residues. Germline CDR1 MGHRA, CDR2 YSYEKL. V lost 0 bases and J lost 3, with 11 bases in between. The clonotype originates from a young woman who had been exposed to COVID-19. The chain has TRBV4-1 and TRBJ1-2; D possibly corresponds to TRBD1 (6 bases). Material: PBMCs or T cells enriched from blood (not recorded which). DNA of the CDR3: TGCGCCAGCAGCCAAGAGGTCACAGGGTACTATGGCTACACCTTC. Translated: CASSQEVTGYYGYTF.